Presented here are 14 T cell receptor beta chains from one specimen sequenced in a study of STAT3 mutations in large granular lymphocyte leukemia. Study-wide results and caveats: At least one immunodominant TCR beta clonotype appeared in every T-cell large granular lymphocyte leukemia patient.

Antigen specificity for these receptors is unknown. Data came from immunoSEQ multiplex PCR; TCRdb stores just in-frame clones and leaves some out. The sample holds 25,000 to 30,000 clones, around three quarters seen once. The sample consisted of peripheral blood mononuclear cells. The receptors were gathered from a woman aged 45-59 years with T-cell large granular lymphocyte leukemia. Some clones in this sample may be carry-over from other donors' samples.

The chain has TRBV5-4 and TRBJ2-7; 7 positions agree with TRBD2. The junction had 7 bases not matched to a gene; V was cut back by 5 bases and J by 2 bases. The germline V gene encodes CDR1 SGHNT and CDR2 YYREEE (reference sequence). This CDR3 has 14 residues. The CDR3 protein is CASSMGGGPYEQYF. The CDR3 DNA is TGTGCCAGCAGTATGGGGGGAGGGCCCTACGAGCAGTACTTC. Supplemented by reference TRBV5-4 and TRBJ2-7, the full variable domain reads ETGVTQSPTHLIKTRGQQVTLRCSSQSGHNTVSWYQQALGQGPQFIFQYYREEENGRGNFPPRFSGLQFPNYSSELNVNALELDDSALYLCASSMGGGPYEQYFGPGTRLTVT.

The chain links TRBV7-8 to TRBJ1-3, with D possibly matching TRBD1 (5 bases). Germline V CDR1 and CDR2: SGHVS, FQNEAQ. This CDR3 region has 16 residues. Trimming pared 1 base from V and 0 bases from J, leaving 10 bases between. The CDR3 protein is CASSLGQPSSGNTIYF. In DNA, the CDR3 is TGTGCCAGCAGCTTAGGACAGCCAAGCTCTGGAAACACCATATATTTT. Filled out from reference TRBV7-8 and TRBJ1-3, the complete variable domain reads GAGVSQSPRYKVAKRGQDVALRCDPISGHVSLFWYQQALGQGPEFLTYFQNEAQLDKSGLPSDRFFAERPEGSVSTLKIQRTQQEDSAVYLCASSLGQPSSGNTIYFGEGSWLTVV.

The rearrangement joins TRBV13 to TRBJ1-2, with 7 positions matching TRBD1. With V trimmed by 0 bases and J by 0 bases, 1 base remained unmatched. There are 15 residues in the CDR3. The germline V gene has CDR1 PRHDT and CDR2 FYEKMQ (reference sequence). In nucleotides, the CDR3 is TGTGCCAGCAGCTTAGGGGGGACAGCTAACTATGGCTACACCTTC. Translated, it gives CASSLGGTANYGYTF.

The V gene is TRBV5-1, the J gene TRBJ2-6, with a tentative D call TRBD1 (5 bases). Trimming cost V 3 bases and J 2 bases, with 15 bases left between them. Germline V gene lookup returns CDR1 SGHRS and CDR2 YFSETQ. The CDR3 sequence is 17 residues long. CDR3 nucleotide sequence: TGCGCCAGCAGCTCCCCCAGGGATGGGACTGGGGCCAACGTCCTGACTTTC. Its protein is CASSSPRDGTGANVLTF. Together with reference TRBV5-1 and TRBJ2-6, the CDR3 gives the full variable domain: KAGVTQTPRYLIKTRGQQVTLSCSPISGHRSVSWYQQTPGQGLQFLFEYFSETQRNKGNFPGRFSGRQFSNSRSEMNVSTLELGDSALYLCASSSPRDGTGANVLTFGAGSRLTVL.

This clone turned up a few times. The chain couples TRBV7-2 to TRBJ2-7, with 14 positions matching TRBD2. The CDR3 is 15 residues long. Germline CDR1 and CDR2: SGHTA and FQGNSA. V dropped 3 bases and J dropped 6; count of bases not matched to a gene: 4. Written as DNA, the CDR3 is TGTGCCAGCAGCTTGGGACTAGCGGGAGCAGGCGAGCAGTACTTC. Protein sequence: CASSLGLAGAGEQYF.

The chain combines TRBV18 with TRBJ2-3; 9 bases map to TRBD1. CDR1 KGHSH and CDR2 LQKENI come from the germline V gene. CDR3 length equals 14 residues. V trimming: 4 bases; J trimming: 6 bases; junction bases outside the gene matches: 5. The CDR3 region has the DNA TGTGCCAGCTCACTCGGGACAGGGTCTGATACGCAGTATTTT. It yields the protein CASSLGTGSDTQYF.

This chain uses TRBV4-3 with TRBJ2-3; the match to TRBD2 covers 7 bases. The CDR3 totals 16 residues. Germline lookup yields CDR1 LGHNA and CDR2 YSLEER. The V and J ends lost 4 bases and 0 bases, in that order; junction bases with no gene match: 7. DNA for the CDR3: TGCGCCAGCAGCCCAGGGACTATCGATAGCACAGATACGCAGTATTTT. It is translated as CASSPGTIDSTDTQYF.

The chain joins TRBV27 to TRBJ2-3, with TRBD1 identical over 7 bases. CDR1 is MNHEY, CDR2 SMNVEV, per germline (reference sequence). The length of the CDR3 is 15 residues. The ends lost 4 bases at V and 5 bases at J; junction bases unmatched: 9. CDR3 amino acids: CASSSGDSGGDTQYF. In DNA, the CDR3 is TGTGCCAGCAGTTCAGGGGACAGTGGGGGAGATACGCAGTATTTT.

J is TRBJ1-1 and V is TRBV18, with D perhaps matching TRBD1 (6 bases). The ends were cut back, 5 bases at V and 11 bases at J, with 18 bases in the middle. Per germline, CDR1 KGHSH and CDR2 LQKENI. This CDR3 spans 13 amino acids. DNA of the CDR3: TGTGCCAGCTCATACAGGGCCGAAGGCTCGGCTTTCTTT. It is translated as CASSYRAEGSAFF.

This chain joins TRBV4-3 and TRBJ1-2; 10 nucleotides align to TRBD1. From germline, CDR1 is LGHNA and CDR2 YSLEER. After removal of 1 base from V and 4 bases from J, the junction contained 0 bases not matched to a gene. The CDR3 spans 14 residues. The CDR3 loop is CASSQGQGAYGYTF. DNA for the CDR3: TGCGCCAGCAGCCAAGGACAGGGGGCCTATGGCTACACCTTC.

The chain joins TRBV30 to TRBJ1-2; no clear D gene. This CDR3 is 12 amino acids long. CDR1 GTSNPN and CDR2 SVGIG come from the germline V gene (reference sequence). V was clipped by 0 bases and J by 4 bases, with 6 bases between them. The CDR3: CAWSVQVYGYTF. CDR3 coding DNA: TGTGCCTGGAGTGTGCAGGTCTATGGCTACACCTTC. The full variable domain, its missing parts supplied by reference TRBV30 and TRBJ1-2, is SQTIHQWPATLVQPVGSPLSLECTVEGTSNPNLYWYRQAAGRGLQLLFYSVGIGQISSEVPQNLSASRPQDRQFILSSKKLLLSDSGFYLCAWSVQVYGYTFGSGTRLTVV.

V gene TRBV12-5 combines with J gene TRBJ2-3; 7 bases line up with TRBD2. This CDR3 region has 14 residues. In germline, CDR1 is LGHNT, CDR2 FRNRAP. V trimming: 4 bases; J trimming: 2 bases; junction bases outside the gene matches: 3. The CDR3 sequence is CASGWRETTDTQYF. DNA for the CDR3: TGTGCTAGTGGTTGGCGGGAGACCACAGATACGCAGTATTTT.

The rearrangement uses TRBV18 and TRBJ1-5; D unclear. This CDR3 comprises 15 residues. V was cut by 3 bases and J by 5 bases, with 14 bases left in between. Germline V gives CDR1 KGHSH, CDR2 LQKENI. This CDR3 is CASSPAGLVDQPQHF. CDR3 nucleotide sequence: TGTGCCAGCTCACCCGCGGGGTTAGTGGATCAGCCCCAGCATTTT.

This chain joins TRBV9 and TRBJ2-2; D uncertain. Germline V CDR1 and CDR2: SGDLS, YYNGEE. This CDR3 comprises 13 residues. V was cut by 4 bases and J by 4 bases, with 8 bases left in between. The chain's CDR3 is CASSTHSTGELFF. In nucleotides, the CDR3 is TGTGCCAGCAGCACCCACTCCACCGGGGAGCTGTTTTTT. Full variable domain (missing parts from reference TRBV9 and TRBJ2-2): DSGVTQTPKHLITATGQRVTLRCSPRSGDLSVYWYQQSLDQGLQFLIQYYNGEERAKGNILERFSAQQFPDLHSELNLSSLELGDSALYFCASSTHSTGELFFGEGSRLTVL.